This record concerns one T cell receptor (beta chain) sequence. Other DNA variants within this sample encode the same CDR3. Measured with immunoSEQ multiplex PCR; TCRdb has only the in-frame clones, and not every one. Found here are under 300,000 clones, about three quarters of them singletons; the top ten hold approximately 15%. This CDR3 contains 12 residues. The V segment lost 4 bases and the J segment 2 bases; nucleotides outside the gene matches: 0. CDR1 SQVTM and CDR2 ANQGSEA come from the germline V gene. This entry comes from a study of cytotoxic CD8 clonotypes in ibrutinib-treated CLL. Study as a whole: Among the patients, 10 to 11 presented as relapsed/refractory and about 14 as treatment-naive; 17 to 18 showed unmutated IGHV.

This TCR was sampled from a human donor with chronic lymphocytic leukemia. The V gene is TRBV29-1, the J gene TRBJ2-7; 9 bases align to TRBD1. The sample here was PBMCs, taken after 24 months of ibrutinib treatment. The CDR3 spells CSVGQGAYEQYF. The CDR3 DNA sequence: TGCAGCGTTGGACAGGGGGCCTACGAGCAGTACTTC.